Below, 5 T cell receptor beta chains from the same sample are listed, as sequenced in a study of siplizumab effects on memory and regulatory T cells. Measured with immunoSEQ multiplex PCR; TCRdb has only the in-frame clones, and not every one. This table has around 100,000 clones, 94% appearing once. The sample taken for sequencing was non-Treg CD4+ T cells sorted from blood. These receptors were taken from a human donor in good health.

The chain is built from TRBV5-4 and TRBJ1-2, with D unresolved. Deletions cut 4 bases from V and 6 bases from J, with 16 bases between. The CDR3 is made up of 14 amino acids. CDR1 SGHNT and CDR2 YYREEE come from the germline V gene (reference sequence). CDR3 in DNA: TGTGCCAGCAGCCTACCGGCCCGCGTGAATGGCTACACCTTC. It yields the protein CASSLPARVNGYTF.

This rearrangement joins TRBV18 to TRBJ2-5, with TRBD1 as a possible D gene (6 bases). The DNA end favors TRBJ2-7, so the J call may be wrong. CDR1 and CDR2 (germline): KGHSH, LQKENI. The CDR3 extends over 15 amino acids. The CDR3 DNA reads TGTGCCAGCTCGCCCCCAGGGGACGGCTCCTACGAGCAGTACTTC. Translated, it gives CASSPPGDGSYEQYF.

The rearrangement uses TRBV6-5 and TRBJ1-4; D might be TRBD1 (6 bases). This CDR3 has 14 amino acids. The V end was cut by 5 bases, the J end by 8 bases, with 15 bases between. Germline CDR1 reads MNHEY; CDR2 reads SVGAGI. The chain's CDR3 is CASSTPKRGEKLFF. The CDR3 nucleotides read TGTGCCAGCAGTACGCCGAAGAGGGGGGAAAAACTGTTTTTT.

J is TRBJ2-4 and V is TRBV6-1; 7 bases match TRBD2. The CDR3 consists of 15 residues. From germline, CDR1 is MNHNS and CDR2 SASEGT. V shed 5 bases and J 1 base; nucleotides not matched to a gene: 5. The CDR3 sequence is CASSRLATAKNIQYF. In DNA, the CDR3 is TGTGCCAGCAGTCGACTAGCAACGGCCAAAAACATTCAGTACTTC.

V gene TRBV4-1 combines with J gene TRBJ2-5; D gene unclear. This CDR3 comprises 13 residues. V shed 1 base and J shed 5 bases, with 8 bases lying between them. CDR1 MGHRA and CDR2 YSYEKL come from the germline V gene. The CDR3 region is CASSQVSRETQYF. The CDR3, as DNA: TGCGCCAGCAGCCAAGTGAGCCGGGAGACCCAGTACTTC.